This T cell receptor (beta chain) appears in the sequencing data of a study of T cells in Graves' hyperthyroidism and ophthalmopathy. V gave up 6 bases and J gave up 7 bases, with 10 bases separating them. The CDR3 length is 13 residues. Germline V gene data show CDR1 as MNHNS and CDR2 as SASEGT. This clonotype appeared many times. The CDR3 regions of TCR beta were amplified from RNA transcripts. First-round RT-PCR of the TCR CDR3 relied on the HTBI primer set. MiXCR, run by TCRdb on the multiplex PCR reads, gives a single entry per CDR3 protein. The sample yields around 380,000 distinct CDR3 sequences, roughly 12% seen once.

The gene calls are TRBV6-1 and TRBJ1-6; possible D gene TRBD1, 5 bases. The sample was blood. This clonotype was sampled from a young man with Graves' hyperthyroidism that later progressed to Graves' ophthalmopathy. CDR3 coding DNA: TGTGCCAGCAGCGACGGGACCAATTCACCCCTCCACTTT. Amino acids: CASSDGTNSPLHF.